A selection of T cell receptor beta chains follows, all from one sample in a study of persistence of HIV-infected CD4 T cells. Only in-frame clones appear in the TCRdb table, and some are missing; sequencing was by immunoSEQ multiplex PCR. The repertoire consists of some 13,000 clones, with 66% occurring once and the leading ten covering less than 9%. These TCRs are of unknown antigen specificity. Sequencing was performed on CD4+ T cells sorted from PBMCs after roughly 20-hour stimulation, taken from a patient who received antiretroviral therapy. Source of these receptors: an adult man with HIV who was CMV-seropositive. CDR3s include the opening cysteine and the closing phenylalanine or tryptophan. Fields, in order: D gene, CDR3 length, clone size, J gene, V gene, CDR3 protein, CDR3 DNA. The D gene is left open where the match is weak. A clone size is listed for some rows: how often the clone was seen (once, few, many), or a class if it is expanded.

>TRBD1|15|NA|TRBJ2-3|TRBV30
CAWGGGTGSTDTQYF
TGTGCCTGGGGGGGTGGGACAGGAAGCACAGATACGCAGTATTTT
>TRBD2|14|NA|TRBJ2-7|TRBV6-2/TRBV6-3
CASSSGSGISEQYF
TGTGCCAGCAGTTCGGGGAGCGGGATTTCCGAGCAGTACTTC
>NA|14|NA|TRBJ2-2|TRBV2
CASKGAPNTGELFF
TGTGCCAGCAAAGGCGCCCCGAACACCGGGGAGCTGTTTTTT
>NA|13|NA|TRBJ1-1|TRBV11-3
CASSFYRDTEAFF
TGTGCCAGCAGCTTTTACCGAGACACTGAAGCTTTCTTT
>TRBD2|17|NA|TRBJ2-3|TRBV9
CASSAPGAAGSRDTQYF
TGTGCCAGCAGCGCCCCTGGGGCAGCGGGGTCTCGGGATACGCAGTATTTT
>TRBD2|18|NA|TRBJ2-3|TRBV14
CASSQERTSATSTDTQYF
TGTGCCAGCAGCCAAGAACGGACTAGCGCTACTAGCACAGATACGCAGTATTTT
>NA|14|NA|TRBJ2-1|TRBV6-6
CASSSAGNYNEQFF
TGTGCCAGCAGTTCGGCGGGTAACTACAATGAGCAGTTCTTC
>NA|13|NA|TRBJ1-6|TRBV5-1
CASSLGRDSPLHF
TGCGCCAGCAGCTTGGGTCGGGATTCACCCCTCCACTTT
>NA|13|once|TRBJ2-3|TRBV7-8
CASSRIGGYSQYF
TGTGCCAGCAGCCGAATCGGTGGCTATTCGCAGTATTTT
>NA|15|few|TRBJ1-5|TRBV6-5
CASSWATHSNQPQHF
TGTGCCAGCAGTTGGGCCACCCATAGCAATCAGCCCCAGCATTTT
>NA|14|once|TRBJ2-3|TRBV7-2
CASSLAGRTDTQYF
TGTGCCAGCAGCTTGGCGGGCCGCACAGATACGCAGTATTTT
>TRBD1|16|NA|TRBJ1-1|TRBV6-6
CASSENDRGGITEAFF
TGTGCCAGCAGCGAAAACGACAGGGGAGGAATCACTGAAGCTTTCTTT
>NA|15|NA|TRBJ2-5|TRBV11-1
CASSLEGGPAETQYF
TGTGCCAGCAGCTTAGAGGGGGGGCCCGCAGAGACCCAGTACTTC
>TRBD1|12|NA|TRBJ2-1|TRBV2
CASRRPGQAYFF
TGTGCCAGCAGACGCCCGGGACAGGCTTACTTCTTC
>NA|13|once|TRBJ1-1|TRBV5-1
CASSLGEGTEAFF
TGCGCCAGCAGCTTGGGGGAGGGGACTGAAGCTTTCTTT
>NA|14|NA|TRBJ1-1|TRBV27
CASSNSWGNTEAFF
TGTGCCAGCAGCAATTCTTGGGGGAACACTGAAGCTTTCTTT
>NA|14|NA|TRBJ1-2|TRBV7-8
CASSLRVAAYGYTF
TGTGCCAGCAGCTTACGGGTGGCAGCCTATGGCTACACCTTC
>NA|14|NA|TRBJ2-2|TRBV27
CASSLLFNTGELFF
TGTGCCAGCAGTTTACTTTTCAACACCGGGGAGCTGTTTTTT
>NA|13|NA|TRBJ1-1|TRBV12-5
CASGLGGDTEAFF
TGTGCTAGTGGTTTGGGCGGTGACACTGAAGCTTTCTTT
>TRBD1|16|NA|TRBJ2-1|TRBV7-9
CASWGLQGGPYNEQFF
TGTGCCAGCTGGGGCCTACAGGGGGGCCCCTACAATGAGCAGTTCTTC
>TRBD2|19|medium-sized|TRBJ2-2|TRBV11-2
CASSPPQGLAGENTGELFF
TGTGCCAGCAGCCCACCCCAGGGACTAGCGGGGGAGAACACCGGGGAGCTGTTTTTT
>TRBD1|16|few|TRBJ2-3|TRBV7-9
CASSLFDRGITDTQYF
TGTGCCAGCAGCCTGTTCGACAGGGGCATCACAGATACGCAGTATTTT
>NA|15|NA|TRBJ1-5|TRBV6-5
CASSRTREGNQPQHF
TGTGCCAGCAGTCGGACGAGAGAGGGCAATCAGCCCCAGCATTTT
>NA|16|NA|TRBJ2-2|TRBV7-6
CASSLIAGAVTGELFF
TGTGCCAGCAGCTTAATTGCGGGGGCCGTCACCGGGGAGCTGTTTTTT
>NA|15|NA|TRBJ2-7|TRBV15
CATSTRDRLTGEQYF
TGTGCCACCAGCACGCGGGACAGATTAACAGGCGAGCAGTACTTC
>NA|15|medium-sized|TRBJ1-6|TRBV9
CASSVEMGRNSPLHF
TGTGCCAGCAGCGTTGAGATGGGGAGAAATTCACCCCTCCACTTT
>NA|17|NA|TRBJ1-6|TRBV27
CASSLTWAQVHNSPLHF
TGTGCCAGCAGTCTAACCTGGGCCCAGGTCCATAATTCACCCCTCCACTTT
>TRBD2|19|NA|TRBJ2-3|TRBV3-1/TRBV3-2
CASSQERRGTGKITDTQYF
TGTGCCAGCAGCCAAGAGCGGCGGGGGACGGGGAAGATCACAGATACGCAGTATTTT
>TRBD2|18|NA|TRBJ2-2|TRBV19
CATKSLEGGSKNTGELFF
TGTGCCACCAAATCACTTGAGGGAGGGAGTAAGAACACCGGGGAGCTGTTTTTT
>NA|11|NA|TRBJ1-1|TRBV19
CASKGSTEAFF
TGTGCCAGTAAAGGTAGCACTGAAGCTTTCTTT
>TRBD1|17|NA|TRBJ2-6|TRBV10-3
CAISESTGGTGANVLTF
TGTGCCATCAGTGAGTCGACAGGGGGAACTGGGGCCAACGTCCTGACTTTC
>TRBD1|15|NA|TRBJ1-2|TRBV5-1
CASSLGTGGNYGYTF
TGCGCCAGCAGCTTGGGGACAGGGGGGAACTATGGCTACACCTTC
>NA|11|NA|TRBJ1-2|TRBV3-1/TRBV3-2
CASSHTSGYTF
TGTGCCAGCAGCCATACCTCGGGCTACACCTTC
>NA|14|NA|TRBJ1-1|TRBV7-2
CASSPNSVVAEAFF
TGTGCCAGCAGCCCTAATTCGGTAGTCGCTGAAGCTTTCTTT
>NA|14|NA|TRBJ1-1|TRBV30
CAWSVRNLATEAFF
TGTGCCTGGAGTGTACGAAATCTGGCCACTGAAGCTTTCTTT
>TRBD1|15|few|TRBJ1-5|TRBV10-3
CAISDSDRGHQPQHF
TGTGCCATCAGTGACTCCGACAGGGGCCATCAGCCCCAGCATTTT
>TRBD2|15|NA|TRBJ2-7|TRBV5-6
CASSSSGVFSYEQYF
TGTGCCAGCAGCTCTAGCGGGGTCTTCTCCTACGAGCAGTACTTC
>TRBD1|16|NA|TRBJ2-7|TRBV7-2
CASSLDWDRGFDEQYF
TGTGCCAGCAGCTTAGATTGGGACAGGGGTTTCGACGAGCAGTACTTC
>TRBD1|14|NA|TRBJ1-1|TRBV5-1
CASSPRTGGPEAFF
TGCGCCAGCAGCCCCCGGACAGGTGGGCCTGAAGCTTTCTTT
>TRBD1|15|NA|TRBJ1-4|TRBV7-9
CASSVDRATNEKLFF
TGTGCCAGCAGCGTAGACAGGGCAACTAATGAAAAACTGTTTTTT
>TRBD1|16|few|TRBJ1-2|TRBV4-3
CASSQEARTGGYGYTF
TGCGCCAGCAGCCAAGAAGCCAGGACAGGGGGCTATGGCTACACCTTC
>TRBD1|15|NA|TRBJ1-4|TRBV7-2
CASSSRSGGDEKLFF
TGTGCCAGCAGCTCCAGGTCAGGGGGAGATGAAAAACTGTTTTTT
>NA|16|NA|TRBJ1-5|TRBV2
CASSERRGYSNQPQHF
TGTGCCAGCAGTGAAAGGAGGGGTTATAGCAATCAGCCCCAGCATTTT
>NA|15|NA|TRBJ2-5|TRBV7-2
CASSFGGAPRETQYF
TGTGCCAGCAGCTTTGGCGGAGCCCCGCGGGAGACCCAGTACTTC
>NA|13|NA|TRBJ2-1|TRBV29-1
CSVGRDTYNEQFF
TGCAGCGTTGGGAGGGACACTTACAATGAGCAGTTCTTC
>TRBD2|17|NA|TRBJ2-6|TRBV5-4
CANSRGAVSSGANVLTF
TGTGCCAATTCGCGGGGGGCCGTTTCCTCTGGGGCCAACGTCCTGACTTTC
>NA|13|large|TRBJ2-2|TRBV7-3
CASSLGNTGELFF
TGTGCCAGCAGCTTGGGGAACACCGGGGAGCTGTTTTTT
>NA|11|few|TRBJ2-1|TRBV6-2/TRBV6-3
CASSHRGEQFF
TGTGCCAGCAGCCACCGGGGTGAGCAGTTCTTC
>NA|14|NA|TRBJ2-7|TRBV28
CASTPAGSRYEQYF
TGTGCCAGCACCCCAGCGGGCAGCCGCTACGAGCAGTACTTC
>NA|13|NA|TRBJ1-3|TRBV4-1
CASSPPSVGTIYF
TGCGCCAGCAGCCCCCCGTCGGTCGGCACCATATATTTT
>TRBD2|17|few|TRBJ2-1|TRBV5-1
CASSLGSGVRLYNEQFF
TGCGCCAGCAGCTTGGGGAGCGGGGTACGCCTTTACAATGAGCAGTTCTTC
>NA|15|NA|TRBJ1-4|TRBV25-1
CASSVTGTIDEKLFF
TGTGCCAGCAGTGTAACCGGGACGATCGATGAAAAACTGTTTTTT
>NA|15|NA|TRBJ1-2|TRBV6-5
CASSYSGVGGYGYTF
TGTGCCAGCAGTTACTCAGGGGTGGGGGGCTATGGCTACACCTTC
>TRBD1|14|NA|TRBJ2-7|TRBV6-6
CASSPGTGSYEQYF
TGTGCCAGCAGTCCCGGGACAGGGTCGTACGAGCAGTACTTC
>NA|14|NA|TRBJ2-7|TRBV18
CASSPGQGSYEQYF
TGTGCCAGCTCACCAGGGCAGGGGTCCTACGAGCAGTACTTC